This paragraph covers one TCR beta chain sequence. Data came from immunoSEQ multiplex PCR; TCRdb stores just in-frame clones and leaves some out. Of fewer than 75,000 clones in the sample, about 89% were seen once. The entry originates in a study of T cell responses to AZD1222 COVID-19 vaccine. The CDR3 consists of 14 residues. CDR1 MGHRA and CDR2 YSYEKL come from the germline V gene. The V end was cut by 0 bases, the J end by 0 bases, with 2 bases between. This specimen consisted of peripheral blood, obtained 28 days after the second dose of the MenACWY control vaccine. The chain uses TRBV4-1 and TRBJ1-4, with D unresolved. This sequence was found in an adult who received the MenACWY meningococcal vaccine as a control. CDR3 coding DNA: TGCGCCAGCAGCCAAGAAACAACTAATGAAAAACTGTTTTTT. Protein: CASSQETTNEKLFF.